Listed below are T cell receptor beta chains from one sample, sequenced in a study of CD8+ T cells in alopecia areata. Clones were read by immunoSEQ multiplex PCR, and TCRdb kept only the in-frame ones, dropping some. The table records over 150,000 clones, around 60% of them present only once. Here the sequenced sample was CD4+ T cells sorted from blood, taken at week 24, from a patient treated with tofacitinib. Receptor source: a human donor with alopecia areata. Both conserved end residues are part of each CDR3. A D gene is named only where the DNA matches it firmly. The size field is filled for only some rows; it gives once, few, many or a size class.

clone size: once; D gene: TRBD2; V gene: TRBV29-1; J gene: TRBJ2-7; CDR3 DNA: TGCAGCGTGGGTCCTAGCGGTGGCTCCTACGAGCAGTACTTC; CDR3 protein: CSVGPSGGSYEQYF
clone size: .; D gene: .; V gene: TRBV5-1; J gene: TRBJ1-1; CDR3 DNA: TGCGCCAGCAGCTTACGGAGTTCGGGGACTGAAGCTTTCTTT; CDR3 protein: CASSLRSSGTEAFF
clone size: .; D gene: .; V gene: TRBV27; J gene: TRBJ1-1; CDR3 DNA: TGTGCCAGCAACTCTGGAGGTAACACTGAAGCTTTCTTT; CDR3 protein: CASNSGGNTEAFF
clone size: few; D gene: .; V gene: TRBV27; J gene: TRBJ2-7; CDR3 DNA: TGTGCCAGCAGACGAGGGACGGTACCCTACGAGCAGTACTTC; CDR3 protein: CASRRGTVPYEQYF
clone size: .; D gene: .; V gene: TRBV20-1; J gene: TRBJ2-7; CDR3 DNA: TGCAGTGCTAGTAGTCCTCCCGAGCAGTACTTC; CDR3 protein: CSASSPPEQYF
clone size: .; D gene: .; V gene: TRBV13; J gene: TRBJ1-2; CDR3 DNA: TGTGCCAGCAGCTTAGTAGGTTACAGGGCGAATGAGGACTATGGCTACACCTTC; CDR3 protein: CASSLVGYRANEDYGYTF
clone size: .; D gene: TRBD2; V gene: TRBV29-1; J gene: TRBJ2-5; CDR3 DNA: TGCAGCGTTGGACTAGCGGGGGGGCAAGAGACCCAGTACTTC; CDR3 protein: CSVGLAGGQETQYF
clone size: .; D gene: .; V gene: TRBV7-3; J gene: TRBJ2-6; CDR3 DNA: TGTGCCAGCAGCTTATCCCCCACAGGGTCCTCTGGGGCCAACGTCCTGACTTTC; CDR3 protein: CASSLSPTGSSGANVLTF
clone size: .; D gene: TRBD1; V gene: TRBV7-9; J gene: TRBJ1-5; CDR3 DNA: TGTGCCAGCAGCGCTGACAGGGGGAATAGCAATCAGCCCCAGCATTTT; CDR3 protein: CASSADRGNSNQPQHF
clone size: .; D gene: TRBD1; V gene: TRBV29-1; J gene: TRBJ2-5; CDR3 DNA: TGCAGCGTTGACGACAGGGGGCAAGAGACCCAGTACTTC; CDR3 protein: CSVDDRGQETQYF
clone size: few; D gene: .; V gene: TRBV11-2; J gene: TRBJ2-7; CDR3 DNA: TGTGCCAGCAGCTACGTGGTCCCCTACGAGCAGTACTTC; CDR3 protein: CASSYVVPYEQYF
clone size: .; D gene: TRBD2; V gene: TRBV7-6; J gene: TRBJ2-2; CDR3 DNA: TGTGCCAGCAGCTTAGGATGGTCCAGCGGGGGCCAAATCACCGGGGAGCTGTTTTTT; CDR3 protein: CASSLGWSSGGQITGELFF
clone size: .; D gene: .; V gene: TRBV7-6; J gene: TRBJ2-3; CDR3 DNA: TGTGCCAGCAGCTTAGGGCCGTGGGGCACAGATACGCAGTATTTT; CDR3 protein: CASSLGPWGTDTQYF
clone size: .; D gene: TRBD1; V gene: TRBV25-1; J gene: TRBJ1-1; CDR3 DNA: TGTGCCAGCAGTGAACGTGCCGGGACAGGGAATACTGAAGCTTTCTTT; CDR3 protein: CASSERAGTGNTEAFF
clone size: .; D gene: .; V gene: TRBV6-1; J gene: TRBJ2-4; CDR3 DNA: TGTGCCAGCAGTGACGCCGGGACACCTCGAAACATTCAGTACTTC; CDR3 protein: CASSDAGTPRNIQYF
clone size: .; D gene: TRBD1; V gene: TRBV29-1; J gene: TRBJ1-1; CDR3 DNA: TGCAGCGCAGGACAGGGGAACACTGAAGCTTTCTTT; CDR3 protein: CSAGQGNTEAFF
clone size: few; D gene: .; V gene: TRBV6-5; J gene: TRBJ1-1; CDR3 DNA: TGTGCCAGCAGTTCTAGGGGGAACACTGAAGCTTTCTTT; CDR3 protein: CASSSRGNTEAFF